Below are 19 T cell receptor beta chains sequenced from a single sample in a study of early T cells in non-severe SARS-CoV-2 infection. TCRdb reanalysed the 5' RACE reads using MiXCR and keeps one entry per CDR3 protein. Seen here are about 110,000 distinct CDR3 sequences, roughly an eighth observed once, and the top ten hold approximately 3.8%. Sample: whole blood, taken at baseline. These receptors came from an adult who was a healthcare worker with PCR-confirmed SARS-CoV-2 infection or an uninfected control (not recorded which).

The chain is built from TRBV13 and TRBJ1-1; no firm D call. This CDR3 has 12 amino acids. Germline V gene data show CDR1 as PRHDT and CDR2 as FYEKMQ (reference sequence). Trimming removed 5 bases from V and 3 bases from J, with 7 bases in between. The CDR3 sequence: CASSGQYTEAFF. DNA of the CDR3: TGTGCCAGCAGCGGCCAGTACACTGAAGCTTTCTTT.

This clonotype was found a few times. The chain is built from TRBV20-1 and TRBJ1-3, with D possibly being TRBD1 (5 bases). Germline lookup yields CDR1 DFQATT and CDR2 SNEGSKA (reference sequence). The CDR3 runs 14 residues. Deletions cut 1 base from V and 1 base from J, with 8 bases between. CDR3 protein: CSARVGASGNTIYF. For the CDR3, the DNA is TGCAGTGCTAGAGTAGGGGCATCTGGAAACACCATATATTTT.

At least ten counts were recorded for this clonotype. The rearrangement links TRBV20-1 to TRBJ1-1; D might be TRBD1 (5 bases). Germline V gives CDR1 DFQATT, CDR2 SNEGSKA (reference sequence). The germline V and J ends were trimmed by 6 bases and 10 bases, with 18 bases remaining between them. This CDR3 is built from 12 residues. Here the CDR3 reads CSAGGRTARAFF. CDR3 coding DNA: TGCAGTGCGGGGGGACGGACCGCCCGAGCTTTCTTT.

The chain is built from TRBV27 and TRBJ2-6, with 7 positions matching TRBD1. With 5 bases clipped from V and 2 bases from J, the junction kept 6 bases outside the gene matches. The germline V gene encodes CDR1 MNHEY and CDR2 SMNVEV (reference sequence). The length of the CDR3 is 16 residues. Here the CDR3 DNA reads TGTGCCAGCAGTCGACAGGGCCTGGCTGGGGCCAACGTCCTGACTTTC. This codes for CASSRQGLAGANVLTF.

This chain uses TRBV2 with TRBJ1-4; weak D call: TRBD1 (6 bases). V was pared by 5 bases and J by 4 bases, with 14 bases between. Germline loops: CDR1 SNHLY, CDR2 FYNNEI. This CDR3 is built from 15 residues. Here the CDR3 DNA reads TGTGCCAGCAGTAATGGGGGGCGCTTTAATGAAAAACTGTTTTTT. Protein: CASSNGGRFNEKLFF.

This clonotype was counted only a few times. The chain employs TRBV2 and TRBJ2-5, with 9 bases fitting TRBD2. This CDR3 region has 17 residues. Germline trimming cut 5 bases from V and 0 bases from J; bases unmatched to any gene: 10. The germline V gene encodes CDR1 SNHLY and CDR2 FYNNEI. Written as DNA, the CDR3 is TGTGCCAGCAGTCGCAGACTAGCGGCGGGGGACCAAGAGACCCAGTACTTC. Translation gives CASSRRLAAGDQETQYF. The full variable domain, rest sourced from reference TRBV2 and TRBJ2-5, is EPEVTQTPSHQVTQMGQEVILRCVPISNHLYFYWYRQILGQKVEFLVSFYNNEISEKSEIFDDQFSVERPDGSNFTLKIRSTKLEDSAMYFCASSRRLAAGDQETQYFGPGTRLLVL.

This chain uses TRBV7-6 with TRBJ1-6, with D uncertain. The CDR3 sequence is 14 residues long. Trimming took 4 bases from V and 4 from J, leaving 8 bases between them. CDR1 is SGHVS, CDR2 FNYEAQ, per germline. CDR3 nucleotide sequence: TGTGCCAGCAGCTCCCAAAGTTATAATTCACCCCTCCACTTT. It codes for CASSSQSYNSPLHF.

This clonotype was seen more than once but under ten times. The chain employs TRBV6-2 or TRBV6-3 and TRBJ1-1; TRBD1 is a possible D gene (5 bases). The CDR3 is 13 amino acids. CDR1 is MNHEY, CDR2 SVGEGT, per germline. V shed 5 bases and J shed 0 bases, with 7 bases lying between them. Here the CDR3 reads CASSVTVNTEAFF. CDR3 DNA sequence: TGTGCCAGCAGTGTGACAGTGAACACTGAAGCTTTCTTT.

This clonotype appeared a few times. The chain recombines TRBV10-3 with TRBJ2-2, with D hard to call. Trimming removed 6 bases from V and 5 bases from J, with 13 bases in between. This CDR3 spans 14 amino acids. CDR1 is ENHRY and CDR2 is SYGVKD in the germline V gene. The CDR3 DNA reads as TGTGCCATCAGGGGTAGAGTGTATACCGGGGAGCTGTTTTTT. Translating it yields CAIRGRVYTGELFF.

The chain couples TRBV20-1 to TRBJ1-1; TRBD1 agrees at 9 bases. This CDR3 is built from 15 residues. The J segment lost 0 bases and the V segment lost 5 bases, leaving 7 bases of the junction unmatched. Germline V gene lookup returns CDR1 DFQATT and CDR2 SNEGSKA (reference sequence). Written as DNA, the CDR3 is TGCAGTGCTCTGCCCAGGACAGGGGTGAACACTGAAGCTTTCTTT. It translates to CSALPRTGVNTEAFF.

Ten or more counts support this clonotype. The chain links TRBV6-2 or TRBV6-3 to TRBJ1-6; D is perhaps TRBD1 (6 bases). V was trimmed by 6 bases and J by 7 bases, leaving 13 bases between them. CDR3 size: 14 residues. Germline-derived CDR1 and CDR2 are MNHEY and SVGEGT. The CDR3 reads CASSHRDKNSPLHF. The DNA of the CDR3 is TGTGCCAGCAGCCACCGGGACAAGAATTCACCCCTCCACTTT.

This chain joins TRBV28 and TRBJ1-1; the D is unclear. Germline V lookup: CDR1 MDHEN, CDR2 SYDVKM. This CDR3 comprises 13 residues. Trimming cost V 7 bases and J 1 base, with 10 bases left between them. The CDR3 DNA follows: TGTGCCAGCACCTCCTCTGGGAACACTGAAGCTTTCTTT. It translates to CASTSSGNTEAFF.

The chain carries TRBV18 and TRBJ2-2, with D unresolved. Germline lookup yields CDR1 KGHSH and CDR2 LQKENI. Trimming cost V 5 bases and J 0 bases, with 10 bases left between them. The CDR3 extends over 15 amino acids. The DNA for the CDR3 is TGTGCCAGCTCAAAGGCAGGATCGAACACCGGGGAGCTGTTTTTT. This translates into CASSKAGSNTGELFF.

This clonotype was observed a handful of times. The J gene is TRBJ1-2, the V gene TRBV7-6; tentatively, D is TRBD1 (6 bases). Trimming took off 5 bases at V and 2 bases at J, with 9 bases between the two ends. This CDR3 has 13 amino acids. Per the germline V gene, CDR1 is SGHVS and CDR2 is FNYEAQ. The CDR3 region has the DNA TGTGCCAGCAGCACTCAGGGGAACTATGGCTACACCTTC. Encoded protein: CASSTQGNYGYTF.

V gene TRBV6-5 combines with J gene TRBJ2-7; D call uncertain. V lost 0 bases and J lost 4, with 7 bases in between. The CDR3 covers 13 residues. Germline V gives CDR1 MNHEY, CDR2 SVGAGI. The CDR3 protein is CASSYSAIYEQYF. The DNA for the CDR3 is TGTGCCAGCAGTTACTCGGCGATATACGAGCAGTACTTC.

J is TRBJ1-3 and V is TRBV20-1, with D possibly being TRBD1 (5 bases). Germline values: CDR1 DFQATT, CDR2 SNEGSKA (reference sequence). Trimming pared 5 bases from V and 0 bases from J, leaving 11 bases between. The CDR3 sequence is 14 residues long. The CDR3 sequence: CSAPGTFSGNTIYF. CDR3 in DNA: TGCAGTGCTCCCGGGACTTTCTCTGGAAACACCATATATTTT.

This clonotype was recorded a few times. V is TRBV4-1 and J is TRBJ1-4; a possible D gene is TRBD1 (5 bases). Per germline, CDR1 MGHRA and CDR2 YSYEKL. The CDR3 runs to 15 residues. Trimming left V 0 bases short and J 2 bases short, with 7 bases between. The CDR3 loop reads CASSQERGTNEKLFF. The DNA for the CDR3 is TGCGCCAGCAGCCAAGAGAGGGGCACTAATGAAAAACTGTTTTTT.

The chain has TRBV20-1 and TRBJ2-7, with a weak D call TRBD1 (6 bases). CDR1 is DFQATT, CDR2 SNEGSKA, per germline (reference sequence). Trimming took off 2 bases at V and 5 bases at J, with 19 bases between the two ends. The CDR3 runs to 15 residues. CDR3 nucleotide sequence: TGCAGTGCTAGACCATACAGGGAGATTCTCAACGAGCAGTACTTC. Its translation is CSARPYREILNEQYF.

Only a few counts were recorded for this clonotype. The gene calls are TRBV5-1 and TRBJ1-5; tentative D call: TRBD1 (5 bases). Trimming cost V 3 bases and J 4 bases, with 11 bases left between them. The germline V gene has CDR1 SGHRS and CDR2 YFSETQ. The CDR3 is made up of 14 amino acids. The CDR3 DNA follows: TGCGCCAGCAGCTCGGGACCCTTAAATCAGCCCCAGCATTTT. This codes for CASSSGPLNQPQHF.